This T cell receptor (beta chain) was captured in a study of blood T cell repertoires in COVID-19. Study details: COVID-19 samples from acute and convalescent phases originated in the United States, Italy and Spain. PBMCs, B-cell-depleted T cells, or T cells were the source of the cDNA or gDNA that made up the material.

A Seattle source enrolled patients during active infection and followed them longitudinally. This clone was seen once. CDR3 length equals 13 residues. Germline V gene sequence: CDR1 KGHSH, CDR2 LQKENI. The germline V and J ends were trimmed by 1 base and 2 bases, with 4 bases remaining between them. In the original processing: Estimates of nucleated cell counts were drawn from the amplification of reference gene primers. Using immunoSEQ multiplex PCR, the repertoire was profiled, and TCRdb retains in-frame clones only, with some absent. That table furnishes V, J and clone size, whereas the DNA furnished D and trimming. The repertoire includes about 100,000 clones, around 87% of them detected once, and 4% to 5.5% sits in the top ten.

Material for sequencing was peripheral blood. This TCR came from a woman aged 45 to 65 with COVID-19, enrolled during active disease. The V gene is TRBV18, the J gene TRBJ2-3, with unresolved D. Here the CDR3 DNA reads TGTGCCAGCTCACCACACACCACAGATACGCAGTATTTT. It codes for CASSPHTTDTQYF.